This T cell receptor beta chain is from a study of blood T cell repertoires in COVID-19. As originally analysed: Reference gene primers were amplified, and this amplification served to estimate nucleated cell counts. Profiling relied on immunoSEQ multiplex PCR, and the TCRdb table lists in-frame clones only, not all of them. Clone size and the V and J calls come from that table; the DNA yielded D and trimming. The table lists 290,000 or so clones, about 82% of them singletons, with approximately 5% in the top ten. The CDR3 totals 13 residues. V lost 6 bases to trimming and J lost 2 bases; unmatched junction nucleotides: 4.

Sequenced: peripheral blood. The clonotype originates from a man between 45 and 60 years old with active or convalescent COVID-19. The chain couples TRBV12-3 or TRBV12-4 to TRBJ2-7, with TRBD1 identical over 7 bases. CDR3 sequence reads: CASRGTVTYEQYF. As DNA, the CDR3 is TGTGCCAGCAGGGGGACAGTTACCTACGAGCAGTACTTC.